Listed below are T cell receptor beta chains from one sample, sequenced in a study of T cells in Graves' hyperthyroidism and ophthalmopathy. Via MiXCR, TCRdb re-called the multiplex PCR reads, giving one row per CDR3 protein. Here the sample spans some 560,000 distinct CDR3 sequences, roughly 15% being singletons. Material for sequencing was blood. These receptors all stem from a woman aged 35 to 49 with Graves' hyperthyroidism. Each CDR3 is given with its conserved first and last residue. A D gene is named only where the DNA matches it firmly. The listing skips clone size in some rows; elsewhere it reads once, few, many or a size class.

J gene | V gene | clone size | D gene | CDR3 protein | CDR3 DNA
TRBJ2-1 | TRBV5-8 | many | . | CASSLGWGFDNEQFF | TGTGCCAGCAGCTTGGGTTGGGGTTTTGACAATGAGCAGTTCTTC
TRBJ2-2 | TRBV20-1 | many | . | CSAPSTGELFF | TGCAGTGCTCCCTCCACCGGGGAGCTGTTTTTT
TRBJ1-2 | TRBV4-1 | . | TRBD1 | CASSQLTGGEGYTF | TGCGCCAGCAGCCAACTAACAGGGGGCGAGGGCTACACCTTC
TRBJ2-7 | TRBV6-5 | . | TRBD2 | CASSTGLAGGPNEQYF | TGTGCCAGCAGTACTGGACTAGCGGGAGGGCCTAACGAGCAGTACTTC
TRBJ2-3 | TRBV18 | many | TRBD2 | CASSPRPSGTTDTQYF | TGTGCCAGCTCACCCCGCCCTAGCGGGACCACAGATACGCAGTATTTT
TRBJ2-3 | TRBV7-9 | many | . | CASSSAPARHTQYF | TGTGCCAGCAGCTCCGCACCTGCAAGGCATACGCAGTATTTT
TRBJ1-5 | TRBV24-1 | many | . | CATSGGSVNQPQHF | TGTGCCACCAGTGGAGGGTCAGTCAATCAGCCCCAGCATTTT
TRBJ2-1 | TRBV28 | . | TRBD2 | CASSSGGASYNEQFF | TGTGCCAGCAGTTCGGGGGGAGCCTCCTACAATGAGCAGTTCTTC
TRBJ2-7 | TRBV7-9 | few | . | CASSLSMGQSYEQYF | TGTGCCAGCAGCTTAAGTATGGGGCAGTCCTACGAGCAGTACTTC
TRBJ1-1 | TRBV19 | few | TRBD1 | CASSIGQGPTEAFF | TGTGCCAGTAGTATAGGACAGGGACCCACTGAAGCTTTCTTT
TRBJ2-7 | TRBV6-1 | many | . | CASRREQAINSYEQYF | TGTGCCAGCAGGAGGGAACAAGCTATCAACTCCTACGAGCAGTACTTC
TRBJ2-7 | TRBV7-2 | many | . | CASSLFVGYEQYF | TGTGCCAGCAGCTTATTTGTGGGCTACGAGCAGTACTTC
TRBJ2-3 | TRBV5-4 | . | TRBD2 | CASSFPSGGATDTQYF | TGTGCCAGCAGCTTCCCTAGCGGGGGGGCAACAGATACGCAGTATTTT
TRBJ1-1 | TRBV28 | many | . | CASRTHQGMNTEAFF | TGTGCCAGCAGAACTCATCAGGGTATGAACACTGAAGCTTTCTTT
TRBJ2-5 | TRBV5-1 | many | . | CASSGYEETQYF | TGCGCCAGCAGCGGATACGAAGAGACCCAGTACTTC
TRBJ2-5 | TRBV28 | . | . | CASETGVQETQYF | TGTGCCAGCGAGACAGGAGTCCAAGAGACCCAGTACTTC
TRBJ1-3 | TRBV20-1 | . | . | CSARRQNSGNTIYF | TGCAGTGCTAGACGTCAAAACTCTGGAAACACCATATATTTT
TRBJ1-2 | TRBV5-6 | few | . | CASSLASGDGYTF | TGTGCCAGCAGCTTGGCCTCAGGGGACGGCTACACCTTC
TRBJ1-1 | TRBV20-1 | . | TRBD1 | CRALQGTEAFF | TGCAGGGCACTACAGGGGACTGAAGCTTTCTTT
TRBJ1-5 | TRBV30 | . | . | CAWSHDFFVQGSQPQHF | TGTGCCTGGAGCCACGATTTCTTTGTGCAGGGTAGTCAGCCCCAGCATTTT
TRBJ2-3 | TRBV11-2 | many | . | CASSLVGHGTDTQYF | TGTGCCAGCAGCTTAGTCGGACACGGCACAGATACGCAGTATTTT
TRBJ2-3 | TRBV7-9 | many | . | CAISLLDTQYF | TGTGCCATCTCCCTTTTAGATACGCAGTATTTT
TRBJ2-7 | TRBV10-3 | few | . | CATAWTDLSYEQYF | TGTGCCACTGCCTGGACTGACCTCTCCTACGAGCAGTACTTC
TRBJ2-7 | TRBV28 | many | TRBD2 | CASEAAGTSGSYEQYF | TGTGCCAGCGAAGCCGCCGGGACTAGCGGTTCCTACGAGCAGTACTTC
TRBJ2-7 | TRBV20-1 | few | TRBD1 | CSASLTGGEQYF | TGCAGTGCCTCCTTAACAGGGGGGGAGCAGTACTTC
TRBJ2-1 | TRBV5-4 | many | TRBD2 | CASSLALGGLAYNEQFF | TGTGCCAGCAGCTTGGCTTTAGGGGGACTAGCCTACAATGAGCAGTTCTTC
TRBJ1-1 | TRBV9 | many | . | CASSAPGVMNTEAFF | TGTGCCAGCAGCGCTCCGGGGGTCATGAACACTGAAGCTTTCTTT
TRBJ1-2 | TRBV19 | once | . | CASNNNYFYGYTF | TGTGCCAGTAATAACAATTACTTCTATGGCTACACCTTC
TRBJ2-3 | TRBV12-3/TRBV12-4 | many | . | CASSLGIRTDTQYF | TGTGCCAGCAGTTTAGGGATTCGCACAGATACGCAGTATTTT
TRBJ2-7 | TRBV5-1 | many | TRBD1 | CASSFQGDEQYF | TGCGCCAGCAGCTTTCAGGGGGACGAGCAGTACTTC
TRBJ2-5 | TRBV9 | . | TRBD1 | CASTPGQGNQETQYF | TGTGCCAGCACCCCTGGACAGGGCAACCAAGAGACCCAGTACTTC
TRBJ1-2 | TRBV9 | many | . | CASSSAGQWGGYTF | TGTGCCAGCAGCTCAGCCGGGCAGTGGGGCGGCTACACCTTC
TRBJ2-2 | TRBV3-1 | many | TRBD2 | CASSQVLAGGLTGELFF | TGTGCCAGCAGCCAAGTACTAGCGGGAGGGCTCACCGGGGAGCTGTTTTTT